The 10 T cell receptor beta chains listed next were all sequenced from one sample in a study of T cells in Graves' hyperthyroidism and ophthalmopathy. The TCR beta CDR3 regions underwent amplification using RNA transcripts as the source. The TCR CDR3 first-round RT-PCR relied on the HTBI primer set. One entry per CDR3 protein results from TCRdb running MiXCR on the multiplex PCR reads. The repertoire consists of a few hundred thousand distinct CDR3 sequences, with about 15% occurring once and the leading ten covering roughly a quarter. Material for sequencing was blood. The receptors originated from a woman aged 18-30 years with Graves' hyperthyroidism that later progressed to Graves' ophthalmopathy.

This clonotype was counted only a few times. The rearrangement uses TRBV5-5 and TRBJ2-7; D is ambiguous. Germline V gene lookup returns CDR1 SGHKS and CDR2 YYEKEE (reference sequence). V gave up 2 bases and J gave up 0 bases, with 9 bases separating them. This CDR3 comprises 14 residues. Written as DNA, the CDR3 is TGTGCCAGCAGCTTACCCCTCAGCTCCTACGAGCAGTACTTC. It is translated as CASSLPLSSYEQYF. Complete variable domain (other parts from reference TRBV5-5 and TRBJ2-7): DAGVTQSPTHLIKTRGQQVTLRCSPISGHKSVSWYQQVLGQGPQFIFQYYEKEERGRGNFPDRFSARQFPNYSSELNVNALLLGDSALYLCASSLPLSSYEQYFGPGTRLTVT.

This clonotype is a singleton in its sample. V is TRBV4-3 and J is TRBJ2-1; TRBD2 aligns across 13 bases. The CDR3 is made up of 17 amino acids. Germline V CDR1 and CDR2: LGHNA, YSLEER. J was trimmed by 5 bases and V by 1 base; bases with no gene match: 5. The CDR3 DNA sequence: TGCGCCAGCAGCCAAGTACCGGGACTAGCGGGGAACAATGAGCAGTTCTTC. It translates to CASSQVPGLAGNNEQFF.

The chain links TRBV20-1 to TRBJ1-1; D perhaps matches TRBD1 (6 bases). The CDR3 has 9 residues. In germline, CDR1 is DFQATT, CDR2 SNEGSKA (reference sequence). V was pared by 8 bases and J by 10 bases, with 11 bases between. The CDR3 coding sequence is TGCAGTCTGTACAGGGCAGCTTTCTTT. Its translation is CSLYRAAFF.

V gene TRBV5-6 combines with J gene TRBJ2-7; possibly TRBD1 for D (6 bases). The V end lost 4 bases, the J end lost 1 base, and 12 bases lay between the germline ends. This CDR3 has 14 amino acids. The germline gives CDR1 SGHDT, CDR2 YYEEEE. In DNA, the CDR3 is TGTGCCAGCAGCACCCCGGACAGTTCCTACGAGCAGTACTTC. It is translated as CASSTPDSSYEQYF.

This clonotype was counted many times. The CDR3 loop is CASSQEGRGVEQFF. The DNA for the CDR3 is TGTGCCAGCAGCCAAGAAGGCAGGGGAGTCGAGCAGTTCTTC. V gene TRBV3-1 combines with J gene TRBJ2-1, with D maybe TRBD1 (6 bases). Trimming shortened V by 0 bases and J by 10 bases, and 13 bases separated the two germline ends. There are 14 residues in the CDR3. Germline CDR1 reads LGHDT; CDR2 reads YNNKEL (reference sequence).

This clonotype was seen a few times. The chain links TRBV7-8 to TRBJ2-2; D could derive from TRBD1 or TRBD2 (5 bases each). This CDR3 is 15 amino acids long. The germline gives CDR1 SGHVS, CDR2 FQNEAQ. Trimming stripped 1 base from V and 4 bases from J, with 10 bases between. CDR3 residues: CASSLDGAITGELFF. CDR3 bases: TGTGCCAGCAGCTTAGACGGGGCTATCACCGGGGAGCTGTTTTTT.

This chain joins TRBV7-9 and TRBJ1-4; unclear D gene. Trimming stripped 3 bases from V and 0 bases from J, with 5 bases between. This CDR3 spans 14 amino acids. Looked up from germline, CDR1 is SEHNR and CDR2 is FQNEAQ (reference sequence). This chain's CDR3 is CASSLKATNEKLFF. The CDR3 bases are TGTGCCAGCAGCTTGAAGGCAACTAATGAAAAACTGTTTTTT.

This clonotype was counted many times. CDR3 amino acids: CASSYSGAEETQYF. The CDR3 region has the DNA TGTGCCAGCAGTTACTCGGGGGCAGAAGAGACCCAGTACTTC. The V gene is TRBV6-5, the J gene TRBJ2-5; D perhaps matches TRBD1 (6 bases). The length of the CDR3 is 14 residues. With 0 bases removed from V and 3 bases from J, the gap between germline ends came to 8 bases. The germline V gene has CDR1 MNHEY and CDR2 SVGAGI.

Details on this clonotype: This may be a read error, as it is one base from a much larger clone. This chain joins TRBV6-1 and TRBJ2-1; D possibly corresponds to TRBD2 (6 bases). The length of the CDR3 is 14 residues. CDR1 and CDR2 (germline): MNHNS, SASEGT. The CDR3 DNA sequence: TGTGTCAGCAGTGAAGCGGGCTCCTACAATGAGCAGTTCTTC. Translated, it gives CVSSEAGSYNEQFF.

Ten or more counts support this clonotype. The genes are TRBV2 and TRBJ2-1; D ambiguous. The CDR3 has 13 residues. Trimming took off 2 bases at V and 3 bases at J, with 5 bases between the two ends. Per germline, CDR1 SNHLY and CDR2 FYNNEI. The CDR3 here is CASSEFGYNEQFF. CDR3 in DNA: TGTGCCAGCAGTGAATTCGGCTACAATGAGCAGTTCTTC.